Below, one T cell receptor (beta chain) is given with its context. Its antigen remains unidentified. These data originate in a study of cytomegalovirus exposure and HLA in healthy donors. Overall study results and limits: Most CMV-associated TCR beta chains were later found to appear HLA-restricted. The presence/absence work took it that sequencing depth was about the same across donors. The listing of 150 or so TCR beta chains classed them as cytomegalovirus-associated.

A multiplex PCR was run with 60 Vbeta primers and 13 Jbeta primers. Sequencing used immunoSEQ multiplex PCR; TCRdb keeps in-frame clones, though not all of them. The sample lists fewer than 200,000 clones, about 75% occurring once. The sequencing input was PBMCs. The sequence came from a female donor in good health and CMV-seronegative.

The CDR3 spells CASSYLAGVVGELFF. The CDR3 bases are TGTGCCAGCAGTTACCTAGCGGGAGTTGTCGGGGAGCTGTTTTTT. The V and J genes are TRBV6-5 and TRBJ2-2; 10 positions match TRBD2. This CDR3 spans 15 amino acids. V shed 2 bases and J 7 bases; nucleotides not matched to a gene: 4. Germline V gene lookup returns CDR1 MNHEY and CDR2 SVGAGI.